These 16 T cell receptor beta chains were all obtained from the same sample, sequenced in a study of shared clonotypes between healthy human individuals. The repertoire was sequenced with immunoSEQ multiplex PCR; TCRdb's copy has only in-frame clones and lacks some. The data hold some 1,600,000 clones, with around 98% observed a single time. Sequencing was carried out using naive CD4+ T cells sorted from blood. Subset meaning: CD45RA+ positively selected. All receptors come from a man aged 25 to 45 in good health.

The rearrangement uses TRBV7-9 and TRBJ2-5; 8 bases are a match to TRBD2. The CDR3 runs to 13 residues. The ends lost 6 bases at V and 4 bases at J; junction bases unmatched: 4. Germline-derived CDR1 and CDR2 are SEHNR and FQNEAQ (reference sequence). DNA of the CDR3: TGTGCCAGCAGAACTAGCGGAGCAGAGACCCAGTACTTC. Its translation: CASRTSGAETQYF.

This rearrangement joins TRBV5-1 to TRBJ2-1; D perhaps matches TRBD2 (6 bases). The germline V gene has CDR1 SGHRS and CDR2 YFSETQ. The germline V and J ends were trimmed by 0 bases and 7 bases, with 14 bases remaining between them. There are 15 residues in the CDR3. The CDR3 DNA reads TGCGCCAGCAGCTTGGACCCAGGCCGGGAGAATGAGCAGTTCTTC. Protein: CASSLDPGRENEQFF.

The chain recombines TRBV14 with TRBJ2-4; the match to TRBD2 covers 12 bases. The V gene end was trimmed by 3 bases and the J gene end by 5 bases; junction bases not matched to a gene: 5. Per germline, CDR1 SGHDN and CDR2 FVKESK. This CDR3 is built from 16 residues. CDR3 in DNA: TGTGCCAGCAGCCAGTCTAGCGGGAGGGGCCAAAACATTCAGTACTTC. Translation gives CASSQSSGRGQNIQYF.

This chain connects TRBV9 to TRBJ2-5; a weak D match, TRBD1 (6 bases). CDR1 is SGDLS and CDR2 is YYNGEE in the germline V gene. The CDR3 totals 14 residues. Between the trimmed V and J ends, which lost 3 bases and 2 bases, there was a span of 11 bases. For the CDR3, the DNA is TGTGCCAGCAGCGAAAGCACAGGGCAAGAGACCCAGTACTTC. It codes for CASSESTGQETQYF.

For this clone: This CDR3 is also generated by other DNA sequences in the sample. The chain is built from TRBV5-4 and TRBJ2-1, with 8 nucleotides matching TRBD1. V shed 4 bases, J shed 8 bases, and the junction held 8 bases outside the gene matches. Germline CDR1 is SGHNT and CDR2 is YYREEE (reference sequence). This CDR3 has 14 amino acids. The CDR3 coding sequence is TGTGCCAGCAGCAGCGGACAGGGTAGGGATGAGCAGTTCTTC. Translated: CASSSGQGRDEQFF.

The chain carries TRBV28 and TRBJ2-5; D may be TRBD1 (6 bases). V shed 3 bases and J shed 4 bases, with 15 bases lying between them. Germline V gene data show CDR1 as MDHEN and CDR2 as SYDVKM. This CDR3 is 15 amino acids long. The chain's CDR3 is CASSFPTGFGETQYF. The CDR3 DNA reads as TGTGCCAGCAGTTTCCCGACAGGTTTCGGAGAGACCCAGTACTTC.

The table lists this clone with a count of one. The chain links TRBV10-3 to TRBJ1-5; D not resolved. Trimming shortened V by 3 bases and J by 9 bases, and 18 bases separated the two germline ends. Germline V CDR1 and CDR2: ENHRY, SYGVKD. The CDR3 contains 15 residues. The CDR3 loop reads CAISDSEPNWGPQHF. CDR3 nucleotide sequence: TGTGCCATCAGTGACTCAGAGCCAAATTGGGGGCCCCAGCATTTT.

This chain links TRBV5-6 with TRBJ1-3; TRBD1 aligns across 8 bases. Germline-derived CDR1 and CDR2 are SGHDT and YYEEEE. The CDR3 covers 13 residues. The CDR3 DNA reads TGTACCTCCGCTCGGACAGGGTTCGACACCATATATTTT. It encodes CTSARTGFDTIYF.

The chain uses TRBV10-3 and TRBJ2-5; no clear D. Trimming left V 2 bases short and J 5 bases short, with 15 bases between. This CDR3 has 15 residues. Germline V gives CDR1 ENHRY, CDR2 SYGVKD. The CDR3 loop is CAISELATKQETQYF. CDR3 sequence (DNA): TGTGCCATCAGTGAGCTCGCCACTAAGCAGGAGACCCAGTACTTC.

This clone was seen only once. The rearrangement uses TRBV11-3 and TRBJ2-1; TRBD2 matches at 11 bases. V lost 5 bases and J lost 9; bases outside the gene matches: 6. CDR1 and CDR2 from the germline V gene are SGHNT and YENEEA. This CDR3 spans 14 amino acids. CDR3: CASSVTSGKGEQFF. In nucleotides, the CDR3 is TGTGCCAGCAGCGTGACTAGCGGGAAGGGTGAGCAGTTCTTC.

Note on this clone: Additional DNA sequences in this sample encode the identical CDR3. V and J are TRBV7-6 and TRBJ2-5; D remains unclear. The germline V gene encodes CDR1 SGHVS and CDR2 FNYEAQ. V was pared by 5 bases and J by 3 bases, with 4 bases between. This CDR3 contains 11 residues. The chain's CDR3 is CASSPKETQYF. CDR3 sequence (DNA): TGTGCCAGCAGCCCCAAAGAGACCCAGTACTTC.

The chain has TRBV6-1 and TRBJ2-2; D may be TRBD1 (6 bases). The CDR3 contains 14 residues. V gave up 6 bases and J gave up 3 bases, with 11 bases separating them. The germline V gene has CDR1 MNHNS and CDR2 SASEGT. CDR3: CASRQGSDTGELFF. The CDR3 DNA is TGTGCCAGCAGGCAGGGGTCGGACACCGGGGAGCTGTTTTTT.

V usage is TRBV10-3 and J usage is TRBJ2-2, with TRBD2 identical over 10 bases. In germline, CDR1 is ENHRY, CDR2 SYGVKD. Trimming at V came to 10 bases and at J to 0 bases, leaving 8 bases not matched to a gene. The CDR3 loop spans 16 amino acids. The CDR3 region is CASGKGLASNTGELFF. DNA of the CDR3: TGTGCCAGTGGAAAGGGACTAGCGTCGAACACCGGGGAGCTGTTTTTT.

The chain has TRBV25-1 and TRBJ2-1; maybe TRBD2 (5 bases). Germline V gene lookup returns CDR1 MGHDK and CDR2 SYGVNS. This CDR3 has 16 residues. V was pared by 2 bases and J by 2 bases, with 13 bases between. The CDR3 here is CASSEAGFQPYNEQFF. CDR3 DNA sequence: TGTGCCAGCAGTGAAGCGGGCTTCCAGCCCTACAATGAGCAGTTCTTC.

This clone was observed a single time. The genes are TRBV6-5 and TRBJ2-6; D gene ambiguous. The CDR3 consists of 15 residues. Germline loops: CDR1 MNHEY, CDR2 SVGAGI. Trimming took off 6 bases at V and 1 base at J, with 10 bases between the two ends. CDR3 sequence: CASSQRGSGANVLTF. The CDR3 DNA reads TGTGCCAGCAGCCAACGTGGGTCTGGGGCCAACGTCCTGACTTTC.

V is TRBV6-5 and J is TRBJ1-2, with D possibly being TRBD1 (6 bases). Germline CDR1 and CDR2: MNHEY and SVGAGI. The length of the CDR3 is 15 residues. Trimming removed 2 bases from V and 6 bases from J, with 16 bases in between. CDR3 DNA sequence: TGTGCCAGCAGTTACCAGGGGCAGGTTGAGAATGGCTACACCTTC. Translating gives CASSYQGQVENGYTF.